This T cell receptor beta chain was profiled in a study of cytomegalovirus exposure and HLA in healthy donors. Study-level results: Reportedly, HLA-A and HLA-B alleles of most subjects were accurately predicted from TCR beta.

V was trimmed by 0 bases and J by 0 bases, leaving 6 bases between them. Germline V CDR1 and CDR2: SGHVS, FNYEAQ. The CDR3 is 15 amino acids. Points on this clone: Its specificity is not known.

The PCR employed 60 Vbeta primers together with 13 Jbeta primers. The data were produced by immunoSEQ multiplex PCR, yet TCRdb's version contains in-frame clones alone and is incomplete. The sample includes about 190,000 clones. The sequenced sample was PBMCs. This clonotype was obtained from a man younger than 45 in good health and CMV-seronegative. The gene calls are TRBV7-6 and TRBJ1-3; D unclear. This chain's CDR3 is CASSLAPSSGNTIYF. Here the CDR3 DNA reads TGTGCCAGCAGCTTAGCTCCCAGCTCTGGAAACACCATATATTTT.